The clone carrying this TCR beta chain was seen at least ten times. This entry comes from a study of CD8 T cells in ankylosing spondylitis. The CDR3 consists of 14 residues. Germline values: CDR1 SGDLS, CDR2 YYNGEE. V was clipped by 0 bases and J by 4 bases, with 7 bases between them. Each CDR3 protein is one row after TCRdb ran MiXCR on the 5' RACE reads. The sample includes 40,000 or so distinct CDR3 sequences, approximately 3% seen only once; the top ten take approximately 3%. The sequenced material came from blood, either unsorted or a sorted T cell fraction (not recorded which). The sequence derives from a male donor with ankylosing spondylitis or in good health (not recorded which). This sequence joins TRBV9 and TRBJ2-2; D ambiguous. The CDR3 here is CASSVEHFTGELFF. In nucleotides, the CDR3 is TGTGCCAGCAGCGTAGAACACTTCACCGGGGAGCTGTTTTTT.